Following are 21 T cell receptor beta chains from one sample sequenced in a study of blood T cell repertoires in COVID-19. The repertoire was sequenced with immunoSEQ multiplex PCR; TCRdb's copy has only in-frame clones and lacks some. The data show around 150,000 clones, with 92% seen just once and approximately 4.9% held by the top ten. The sample consisted of peripheral blood. The receptors originated from a young man with COVID-19, enrolled during active disease.

The genes are TRBV5-8 and TRBJ2-5; TRBD2 agrees at 11 bases. J was trimmed by 2 bases and V by 4 bases; bases with no gene match: 4. In germline, CDR1 is SGHTS, CDR2 YDEGEE. The CDR3 is made up of 15 amino acids. DNA for the CDR3: TGTGCCAGCAGCCCGGGACTAGCGGTTCAAGAGACCCAGTACTTC. It yields the protein CASSPGLAVQETQYF.

This sequence joins TRBV7-2 and TRBJ1-2; the D gene is possibly TRBD1 (5 bases). Germline-derived CDR1 and CDR2 are SGHTA and FQGNSA. The V and J ends lost 5 bases and 0 bases respectively, with 13 bases between them. The CDR3 is 15 residues long. This CDR3 is CASSTGHSTNYGYTF. The CDR3 DNA reads TGTGCCAGCAGCACCGGACACTCAACTAACTATGGCTACACCTTC.

The chain links TRBV4-1 to TRBJ2-7, with 7 bases matching TRBD2. This CDR3 has 16 residues. J gave up 0 bases and V 1 base, and 6 bases lay outside the gene matches. CDR1 is MGHRA, CDR2 YSYEKL, per germline. The CDR3 DNA reads TGCGCCAGCAGCCAAGTTGCGGGAGCCTCCTCCTACGAGCAGTACTTC. Amino acids: CASSQVAGASSYEQYF.

The V call is TRBV7-8, the J call TRBJ2-4; TRBD2 matches at 10 bases. Unmatched junction bases numbered 6, after V lost 0 bases and J lost 10 bases. The CDR3 covers 15 residues. The germline gives CDR1 SGHVS, CDR2 FQNEAQ. The CDR3 nucleotides read TGTGCCAGCAGCTTAGCGAAGCGGGAGGGTTTTATTCAGTACTTC. Its protein is CASSLAKREGFIQYF.

The chain is built from TRBV3-1 (or the pseudogene TRBV3-2) and TRBJ2-3, with 8 positions matching TRBD2. Germline CDR1 LGHDT, CDR2 YNNKEL (reference sequence). The CDR3 length is 16 residues. Germline trimming cut 0 bases from V and 0 bases from J; bases unmatched to any gene: 2. The DNA for the CDR3 is TGTGCCAGCAGCCAAGAACTAGCGGTGAGCACAGATACGCAGTATTTT. As protein: CASSQELAVSTDTQYF.

This chain joins TRBV27 and TRBJ2-7; 7 bases align to TRBD1. After removal of 5 bases from V and 2 bases from J, the junction contained 9 bases not matched to a gene. CDR3 length: 15 amino acids. Germline lookup yields CDR1 MNHEY and CDR2 SMNVEV (reference sequence). The CDR3 DNA is TGTGCCAGCAGTACAATCCGACAGGGAACCTACGAGCAGTACTTC. Translated, it gives CASSTIRQGTYEQYF.

The genes are TRBV7-9 and TRBJ2-7; 8 nucleotides line up with TRBD2. This CDR3 has 16 residues. V dropped 5 bases and J dropped 1; count of bases not matched to a gene: 10. Germline V lookup: CDR1 SEHNR, CDR2 FQNEAQ (reference sequence). This chain's CDR3 is CASSNPLVAGSYEQYF. CDR3 nucleotide sequence: TGTGCCAGCAGCAACCCTTTGGTAGCGGGGTCCTACGAGCAGTACTTC.

This chain uses TRBV15 with TRBJ1-2, with unresolved D. Trimming pared 1 base from V and 1 base from J, leaving 19 bases between. The germline V gene encodes CDR1 LNHNV and CDR2 YYDKDF (reference sequence). This CDR3 contains 18 residues. CDR3 loop: CATSRGGQLPRVNYGYTF. CDR3 nucleotide sequence: TGTGCCACCAGCAGAGGAGGGCAACTCCCGCGCGTTAACTATGGCTACACCTTC.

The chain couples TRBV27 to TRBJ1-1; tentatively, D is TRBD1 (6 bases). V gave up 6 bases and J gave up 0 bases, with 11 bases separating them. This CDR3 has 14 amino acids. The germline V gene has CDR1 MNHEY and CDR2 SMNVEV (reference sequence). CDR3 coding DNA: TGTGCCAGCAGGAAAGACAGGATGAACACTGAAGCTTTCTTT. This sequence encodes CASRKDRMNTEAFF.

This clone was observed a handful of times. This chain connects TRBV16 to TRBJ2-1; D may be TRBD2 (6 bases). This CDR3 is built from 16 residues. V lost 3 bases, J lost 6 bases, and 18 bases lay in between. Looked up from germline, CDR1 is KGHSY and CDR2 is FQNENV. The CDR3 DNA reads TGTGCCAGCAGCCAGACCTATGGCGGGGCTTTCAATGAGCAGTTCTTC. Its translation is CASSQTYGGAFNEQFF.

The gene calls are TRBV28 and TRBJ1-4, with D possibly matching TRBD1 (6 bases). This CDR3 is built from 14 residues. Germline V CDR1 and CDR2: MDHEN, SYDVKM. V was shortened by 4 bases and J by 6 bases, with 12 bases between the two germline ends. The CDR3 region has the DNA TGTGCCAGCAGTTCCTGGGGGGGCCATGAAAAACTGTTTTTT. This codes for CASSSWGGHEKLFF.

The rearrangement links TRBV24-1 to TRBJ2-1; D not certain. In germline, CDR1 is KGHDR, CDR2 SFDVKD. V lost 3 bases to trimming and J lost 6 bases, with 8 bases between them. The CDR3 covers 13 residues. CDR3 sequence: CATSDGHSNEQFF. The CDR3 DNA follows: TGTGCCACCAGTGATGGGCATTCCAATGAGCAGTTCTTC.

The rearrangement uses TRBV7-2 and TRBJ1-2; a possible D gene is TRBD1 (6 bases). Germline values: CDR1 SGHTA, CDR2 FQGNSA. The CDR3 runs 15 residues. Trimming took off 5 bases at V and 1 base at J, with 14 bases between the two ends. The CDR3 loop is CASSEGVGVNYGYTF. CDR3 coding DNA: TGTGCCAGCAGCGAGGGGGTTGGGGTTAACTATGGCTACACCTTC.

The gene calls are TRBV7-9 and TRBJ1-4; D call uncertain. Trimming stripped 3 bases from V and 5 bases from J, with 22 bases between. The germline V gene encodes CDR1 SEHNR and CDR2 FQNEAQ (reference sequence). The CDR3 contains 18 residues. The CDR3 region has the DNA TGTGCCAGCAGCTTCGGTTTGGTCAGCGCGTATCCGAATGAAAAACTGTTTTTT. It translates to CASSFGLVSAYPNEKLFF.

This sequence joins TRBV7-2 and TRBJ2-3; a weak D match, TRBD1 (5 bases). The CDR3 is 14 amino acids. Germline CDR1 and CDR2: SGHTA and FQGNSA. The V end lost 5 bases, the J end lost 4 bases, and 13 bases lay between the germline ends. The CDR3: CASSLQGNADTQYF. As DNA, the CDR3 is TGTGCCAGCAGCCTCCAGGGTAACGCAGATACGCAGTATTTT. The full variable domain, with the rest looked up from reference TRBV7-2 and TRBJ2-3, is GAGVSQSPSNKVTEKGKDVELRCDPISGHTALYWYRQSLGQGLEFLIYFQGNSAPDKSGLPSDRFSAERTGGSVSTLTIQRTQQEDSAVYLCASSLQGNADTQYFGPGTRLTVL.

The V gene is TRBV5-4, the J gene TRBJ2-2; D is uncertain. Per the germline V gene, CDR1 is SGHNT and CDR2 is YYREEE (reference sequence). The CDR3 runs 12 residues. Deletions cut 8 bases from V and 6 bases from J, with 11 bases between. The chain's CDR3 is CASTHPAGELFF. The CDR3 DNA reads TGTGCCAGTACACACCCCGCCGGGGAGCTGTTTTTT.

The V gene is TRBV6-2 or TRBV6-3, the J gene TRBJ2-5; 15 nucleotides agree with TRBD2. The junction had 6 bases not matched to a gene; V was cut back by 4 bases and J by 3 bases. CDR3 length: 17 residues. Germline-derived CDR1 and CDR2 are MNHEY and SVGEGT. CDR3 DNA: TGTGCCAGCAGTTCCCCGAGGACTAGCGGGGGGGAAGAGACCCAGTACTTC. Translated: CASSSPRTSGGEETQYF.

In its sample, this clone was seen once. The chain joins TRBV19 to TRBJ1-3; D possibly corresponds to TRBD1 (6 bases). The CDR3 loop spans 17 amino acids. CDR1 is LNHDA, CDR2 SQIVND, per germline (reference sequence). The V end lost 7 bases, the J end lost 5 bases, and 24 bases lay between the germline ends. CDR3 loop: CASTTWPQGRERNTIYF. The CDR3 DNA reads TGTGCCAGTACCACCTGGCCACAGGGTAGAGAAAGAAACACCATATATTTT.

The chain uses TRBV6-5 and TRBJ1-6; D perhaps matches TRBD1 (5 bases). The V and J ends lost 8 bases and 9 bases respectively, with 14 bases between them. The length of the CDR3 is 13 residues. Germline V gene sequence: CDR1 MNHEY, CDR2 SVGAGI. The CDR3 loop reads CASGLQGTSPLHF. CDR3 DNA: TGTGCCAGCGGTTTGCAGGGTACTTCACCCCTCCACTTT.

The V call is TRBV19, the J call TRBJ1-2; TRBD1 is a possible D gene (6 bases). This CDR3 spans 11 amino acids. The germline gives CDR1 LNHDA, CDR2 SQIVND (reference sequence). Trimming shortened V by 6 bases and J by 8 bases, and 10 bases separated the two germline ends. The CDR3 bases are TGTGCCAGTAGAGGGGGATCAGGCTACACCTTC. Encoded protein: CASRGGSGYTF. Complete variable domain (other parts from reference TRBV19 and TRBJ1-2): DGGITQSPKYLFRKEGQNVTLSCEQNLNHDAMYWYRQDPGQGLRLIYYSQIVNDFQKGDIAEGYSVSREKKESFPLTVTSAQKNPTAFYLCASRGGSGYTFGSGTRLTVV.

The V call is TRBV2, the J call TRBJ1-3; D is ambiguous. Germline loops: CDR1 SNHLY, CDR2 FYNNEI. The CDR3 is 13 amino acids. The V end was cut by 0 bases, the J end by 8 bases, with 8 bases between. CDR3 nucleotides: TGTGCCAGCAGTGAAGCTAGACGGGACACCATATATTTT. Amino acids: CASSEARRDTIYF. The complete variable domain, with remaining parts taken from reference TRBV2 and TRBJ1-3, reads EPEVTQTPSHQVTQMGQEVILRCVPISNHLYFYWYRQILGQKVEFLVSFYNNEISEKSEIFDDQFSVERPDGSNFTLKIRSTKLEDSAMYFCASSEARRDTIYFGEGSWLTVV.